Sequencing of this T cell receptor beta chain was carried out in a study of cytomegalovirus exposure and HLA in healthy donors. Study observations and caveats: There were some public TCRs occurring in many donors, but most TCR sequences were rare. Researchers reported that a few CMV-associated chains were confirmed in vitro as CMV antigen-specific.

This CDR3 has 15 amino acids. Germline-derived CDR1 and CDR2 are SEHNR and FQNEAQ (reference sequence). V lost 5 bases, J lost 7 bases, and 10 bases stayed unmatched. The protocol was immunoSEQ multiplex PCR, while the TCRdb copy is restricted to in-frame clones and leaves out a portion. The profile covers about 44,000 clones, with roughly 93% appearing a single time and roughly 2% taken by the ten largest. Note on this clone: What it recognizes is unknown. The sample holds other DNA sequences that translate to the same CDR3.

This TCR was recovered from a woman aged 18-30 years in good health and CMV-seronegative. The chain links TRBV7-9 to TRBJ1-4; the match to TRBD1 covers 7 bases. Sequencing used PBMCs. The CDR3 sequence is CASSVKRGPVEKLFF. The DNA for the CDR3 is TGTGCCAGCAGCGTAAAGAGGGGGCCGGTTGAAAAACTGTTTTTT.